The 10 T cell receptor beta chains listed next were all sequenced from one sample in a study of blood T cell repertoires in COVID-19. The data were produced by immunoSEQ multiplex PCR, yet TCRdb's version contains in-frame clones alone and is incomplete. The sample carries roughly 250,000 clones, 75% to 90% recorded once. Sequencing was performed on peripheral blood. Receptors were obtained from a man younger than 40 with acute or convalescent COVID-19.

A few counts support this clone. The V gene is TRBV7-9, the J gene TRBJ1-2; D is unclear. V lost 4 bases to trimming and J lost 3 bases, with 6 bases between them. Germline V lookup: CDR1 SEHNR, CDR2 FQNEAQ (reference sequence). This CDR3 region has 12 residues. This CDR3 reads CASSSEDYGYTF. The CDR3 DNA is TGTGCCAGCAGCTCGGAGGACTATGGCTACACCTTC.

Turning to this clone: Relative to the germline gene, one junction end is altered; a read error may explain this. The chain recombines TRBV5-4 with TRBJ2-3, with D perhaps matching TRBD2 (7 bases). Germline CDR1 reads SGHNT; CDR2 reads YYREEE (reference sequence). This CDR3 region has 16 residues. The chain's CDR3 is CASSLRAGATTYTQYF. The DNA for the CDR3 is TGTGCCAGCAGCTTGAGGGCGGGGGCTACCACATATACGCAGTATTTT.

This clone was seen just once. The chain employs TRBV4-1 and TRBJ2-4; tentative D call: TRBD2 (6 bases). The length of the CDR3 is 17 residues. V was clipped by 4 bases and J by 2 bases, with 18 bases between them. Germline lookup yields CDR1 MGHRA and CDR2 YSYEKL. Written as DNA, the CDR3 is TGCGCCAGCAGCCGGGGTTCGGGCGGGGAGACCAAAAACATTCAGTACTTC. Translated, it gives CASSRGSGGETKNIQYF.

The chain couples TRBV4-2 to TRBJ1-6, with TRBD1 matching over 9 bases. J lost 7 bases, V lost 4 bases, and 11 bases had no gene match. The germline V gene has CDR1 LGHNA and CDR2 YNFKEQ. The CDR3 spans 17 residues. CDR3 loop: CASSRAGTGTGNSPLHF. As DNA, the CDR3 is TGTGCCAGCAGCCGGGCAGGAACCGGGACAGGGAATTCACCCCTCCACTTT.

The table lists this clone with a few counts. This chain joins TRBV30 and TRBJ2-2, with 12 bases matching TRBD2. Germline assignment: CDR1 GTSNPN and CDR2 SVGIG (reference sequence). There are 15 residues in the CDR3. Trimming took 2 bases from V and 5 from J; bases not matched to a gene: 3. Written as DNA, the CDR3 is TGTGCCTGGAGTCCAACTAGCGGGGGGACCGGGGAGCTGTTTTTT. Amino acid sequence: CAWSPTSGGTGELFF.

CDR3 amino acids: CASSLQGAKSGNTIYF. DNA of the CDR3: TGTGCCAGCAGTCTACAGGGGGCGAAGTCCGGAAACACCATATATTTT. This chain joins TRBV2 and TRBJ1-3, with TRBD1 matching 9 bases. This CDR3 is built from 16 residues. The germline V gene has CDR1 SNHLY and CDR2 FYNNEI. V dropped 5 bases and J dropped 4; count of bases not matched to a gene: 9. The whole variable domain, filled in from reference TRBV2 and TRBJ1-3, reads EPEVTQTPSHQVTQMGQEVILRCVPISNHLYFYWYRQILGQKVEFLVSFYNNEISEKSEIFDDQFSVERPDGSNFTLKIRSTKLEDSAMYFCASSLQGAKSGNTIYFGEGSWLTVV.

CDR3 coding DNA: TGTGCCAGCGGGGTAGCGGGAGATGTTAACAATGAGCAGTTCTTC. Its translation: CASGVAGDVNNEQFF. This chain joins TRBV28 and TRBJ2-1; 9 nucleotides agree with TRBD2. The V and J ends lost 8 bases and 5 bases, in that order; junction bases with no gene match: 10. The CDR3 is 15 residues long. Germline V gene lookup returns CDR1 MDHEN and CDR2 SYDVKM. The entire variable domain, with the rest obtained from reference TRBV28 and TRBJ2-1, is as follows: DVKVTQSSRYLVKRTGEKVFLECVQDMDHENMFWYRQDPGLGLRLIYFSYDVKMKEKGDIPEGYSVSREKKERFSLILESASTNQTSMYLCASGVAGDVNNEQFFGPGTRLTVL.

The V and J genes are TRBV18 and TRBJ1-2, with 7 bases matching TRBD1. The trim removed 6 bases at V and 4 bases at J, leaving 11 bases unmatched. Per germline, CDR1 KGHSH and CDR2 LQKENI. The CDR3 is made up of 15 amino acids. The CDR3 here is CASSMGQPDIYGYTF. The DNA for the CDR3 is TGTGCCAGCTCGATGGGACAGCCAGACATCTATGGCTACACCTTC.

The gene calls are TRBV11-3 and TRBJ2-1, with 7 bases identical to TRBD2. The germline CDR1 and CDR2 sequences are SGHNT and YENEEA. With V trimmed by 1 base and J by 4 bases, 4 bases remained unmatched. This CDR3 is built from 15 residues. The CDR3, as DNA: TGTGCCAGCAGCTTAGGTCGGGGGGTATACAATGAGCAGTTCTTC. Protein product: CASSLGRGVYNEQFF.

The V and J genes are TRBV11-2 and TRBJ2-1, with D possibly matching TRBD2 (6 bases). Trimming shortened V by 1 base and J by 7 bases, and 11 bases separated the two germline ends. CDR3 length equals 14 residues. Germline values: CDR1 SGHAT, CDR2 FQNNGV. In DNA, the CDR3 is TGTGCCAGCAGCTTAGTTGGGACTGTTAATGAGCAGTTCTTC. Protein sequence: CASSLVGTVNEQFF.